Listed below are T cell receptor beta chains from one sample, sequenced in a study of shared clonotypes between healthy human individuals. Only in-frame clones appear in the TCRdb table, and some are missing; sequencing was by immunoSEQ multiplex PCR. The sample gives more than 550,000 clones, 72% of which show up once; about 1.7% is in the top ten. The sample comprised memory CD4+ T cells sorted from blood. These receptors were collected from a woman younger than 45 in good health. Both conserved end residues are part of each CDR3. D genes are given only for firm matches. For some rows the clone size is stated as once, few or many, or as a class when expanded; others skip it.

NA	TRBJ2-1	TRBV29-1	once	CSVESSGAHEQFF	TGCAGCGTTGAATCTTCCGGGGCGCATGAGCAGTTCTTC
NA	TRBJ2-1	TRBV4-2	NA	CASSQVWAVRYVEQFF	TGTGCCAGCAGCCAAGTATGGGCGGTCCGGTACGTCGAGCAGTTCTTC
TRBD1	TRBJ2-7	TRBV6-6	NA	CASSYEGQGVYEQYF	TGTGCCAGCAGTTACGAGGGACAGGGAGTTTACGAGCAGTACTTC
NA	TRBJ1-5	TRBV28	once	CASSHHNLQPQHF	TGTGCCAGCAGTCACCACAATCTTCAGCCCCAGCATTTT
NA	TRBJ2-7	TRBV28	NA	CASSGGLLEQYF	TGTGCCAGCAGCGGCGGACTCCTCGAGCAGTACTTC
NA	TRBJ2-6	TRBV29-1	NA	CSVASSGANVLTF	TGCAGCGTTGCGTCCTCTGGGGCCAACGTCCTGACTTTC
NA	TRBJ2-6	TRBV18	NA	CASSPLGTSGANVLTF	TGTGCCAGCTCACCACTCGGGACCTCTGGGGCCAACGTCCTGACTTTC
NA	TRBJ2-7	TRBV30	NA	CAWSWGSSYEQYF	TGTGCCTGGAGTTGGGGGAGCTCCTACGAGCAGTACTTC
NA	TRBJ1-1	TRBV5-1	NA	CASSPLGFSGEAFF	TGCGCCAGCAGCCCATTGGGGTTCTCCGGTGAAGCTTTCTTT
TRBD2	TRBJ2-4	TRBV6-6	few	CASSWGLAGENIQYF	TGTGCCAGCAGTTGGGGACTAGCGGGAGAAAACATTCAGTACTTC
NA	TRBJ1-3	TRBV7-9	NA	CASSLAFRAVGNTIYF	TGTGCCAGCAGCTTAGCGTTTCGGGCAGTTGGAAACACCATATATTTT
NA	TRBJ2-3	TRBV29-1	NA	CSVEDSGQGSDTQYF	TGCAGCGTTGAAGACTCAGGGCAGGGATCAGATACGCAGTATTTT
TRBD2	TRBJ2-7	TRBV5-1	few	CASSLAGTNDEQYF	TGCGCCAGCAGCTTGGCCGGGACTAATGACGAGCAGTACTTC
TRBD1	TRBJ2-7	TRBV25-1	NA	CARIGQGTGRGSYEQYF	TGTGCCCGGATAGGACAGGGGACAGGGCGGGGCTCCTACGAGCAGTACTTC
TRBD2	TRBJ2-7	TRBV5-1	many	CASSFEGLDAYEQYF	TGCGCCAGCAGCTTCGAGGGACTAGACGCTTACGAGCAGTACTTC
TRBD1	TRBJ1-4	TRBV7-9	NA	CASSLSVGGTGNEKLFF	TGTGCCAGCAGCTTGAGTGTAGGCGGGACAGGGAATGAAAAACTGTTTTTT
TRBD1	TRBJ2-3	TRBV7-3	once	CASSRQGVTDTQYF	TGTGCCAGCAGCCGACAGGGGGTTACAGATACGCAGTATTTT
NA	TRBJ2-1	TRBV7-2	NA	CASSPRQAVNEQFF	TGTGCCAGCAGCCCGCGACAGGCCGTCAATGAGCAGTTCTTC
TRBD2	TRBJ2-7	TRBV28	NA	CASSLLGLAGPEQYF	TGTGCCAGCAGTTTATTGGGACTAGCGGGACCAGAGCAGTACTTC
NA	TRBJ2-7	TRBV19	NA	CASSGPGGYYEQYF	TGTGCCAGTAGTGGCCCCGGAGGGTACTACGAGCAGTACTTC
TRBD2	TRBJ2-1	TRBV27	NA	CASSLRLRELNEQFF	TGTGCCAGCAGTTTAAGGTTGCGGGAGCTGAATGAGCAGTTCTTC
TRBD2	TRBJ2-3	TRBV5-1	NA	CASSIGLAGATDTQYF	TGCGCCAGCAGCATCGGACTAGCGGGAGCCACAGATACGCAGTATTTT